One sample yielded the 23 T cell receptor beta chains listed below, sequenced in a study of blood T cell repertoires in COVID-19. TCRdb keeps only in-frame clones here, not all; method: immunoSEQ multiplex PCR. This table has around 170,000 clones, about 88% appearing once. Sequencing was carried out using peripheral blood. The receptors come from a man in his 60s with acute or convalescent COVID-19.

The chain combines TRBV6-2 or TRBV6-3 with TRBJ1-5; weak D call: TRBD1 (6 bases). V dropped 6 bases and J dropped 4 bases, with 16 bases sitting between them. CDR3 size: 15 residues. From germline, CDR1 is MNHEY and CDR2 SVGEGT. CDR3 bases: TGTGCCAGCAGCGGGGGGGGCGACGGTAATCAGCCCCAGCATTTT. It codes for CASSGGGDGNQPQHF.

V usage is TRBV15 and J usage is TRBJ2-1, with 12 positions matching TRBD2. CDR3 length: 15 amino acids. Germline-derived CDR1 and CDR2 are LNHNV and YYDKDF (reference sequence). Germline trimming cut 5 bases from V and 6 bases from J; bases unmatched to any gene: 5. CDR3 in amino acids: CATSSRTSGINEQFF. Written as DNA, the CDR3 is TGTGCCACCAGCTCCCGGACTAGCGGGATCAATGAGCAGTTCTTC.

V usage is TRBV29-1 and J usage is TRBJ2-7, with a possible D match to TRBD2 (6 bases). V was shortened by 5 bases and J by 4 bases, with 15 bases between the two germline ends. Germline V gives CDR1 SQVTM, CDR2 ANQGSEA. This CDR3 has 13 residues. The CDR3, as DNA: TGCAGCGTTTGGAGACTAGGGGATTACGAGCAGTACTTC. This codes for CSVWRLGDYEQYF.

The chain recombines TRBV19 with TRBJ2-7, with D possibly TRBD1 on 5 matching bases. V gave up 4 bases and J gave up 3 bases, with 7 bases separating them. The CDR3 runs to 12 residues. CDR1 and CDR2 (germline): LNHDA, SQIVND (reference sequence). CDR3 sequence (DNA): TGTGCCAGTAGTAGTAGGGGCTACGAGCAGTACTTC. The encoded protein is CASSSRGYEQYF.

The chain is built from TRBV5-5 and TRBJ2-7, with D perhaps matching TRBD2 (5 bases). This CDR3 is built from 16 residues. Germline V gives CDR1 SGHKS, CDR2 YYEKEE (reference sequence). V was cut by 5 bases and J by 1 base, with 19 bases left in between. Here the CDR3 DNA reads TGTGCCAGCAGTCGTGAGGGTTTTGGTGCTTCCTACGAGCAGTACGTC. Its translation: CASSREGFGASYEQYV.

This CDR3 reads CASSLDQETVYGYTF. The DNA of the CDR3 is TGTGCCAGCAGCTTAGATCAGGAGACAGTCTATGGCTACACCTTC. This chain joins TRBV11-2 and TRBJ1-2, with D perhaps matching TRBD1 (5 bases). The V gene's germline CDR1 is SGHAT and CDR2 FQNNGV. The V end was cut by 0 bases, the J end by 4 bases, with 12 bases between. CDR3 size: 15 residues. Looking up the rest from reference TRBV11-2 and TRBJ1-2 gives the full variable domain: EAGVAQSPRYKIIEKRQSVAFWCNPISGHATLYWYQQILGQGPKLLIQFQNNGVVDDSQLPKDRFSAERLKGVDSTLKIQPAKLEDSAVYLCASSLDQETVYGYTFGSGTRLTVV.

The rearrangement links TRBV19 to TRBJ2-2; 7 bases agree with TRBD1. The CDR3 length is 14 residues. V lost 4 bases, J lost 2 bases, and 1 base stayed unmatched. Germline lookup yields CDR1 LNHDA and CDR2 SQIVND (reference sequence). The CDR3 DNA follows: TGTGCCAGTAGTAGGGACAGCAACACCGGGGAGCTGTTTTTT. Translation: CASSRDSNTGELFF.

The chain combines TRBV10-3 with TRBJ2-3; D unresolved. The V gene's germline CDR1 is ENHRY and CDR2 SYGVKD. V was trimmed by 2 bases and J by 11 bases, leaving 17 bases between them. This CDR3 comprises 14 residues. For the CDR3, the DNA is TGTGCCATCAGTGAGGCTGCTAATACGGGTGTGCAGTATTTT. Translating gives CAISEAANTGVQYF.

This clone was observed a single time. Here the CDR3 reads CASSAGNYGYTF. The CDR3 DNA sequence: TGTGCCAGCAGTGCAGGGAACTATGGCTACACCTTC. The chain recombines TRBV4-2 with TRBJ1-2, with D perhaps TRBD1 (5 bases). This CDR3 has 12 residues. Trimming removed 6 bases at V and 2 bases at J, with 7 bases between. The germline CDR1 and CDR2 sequences are LGHNA and YNFKEQ.

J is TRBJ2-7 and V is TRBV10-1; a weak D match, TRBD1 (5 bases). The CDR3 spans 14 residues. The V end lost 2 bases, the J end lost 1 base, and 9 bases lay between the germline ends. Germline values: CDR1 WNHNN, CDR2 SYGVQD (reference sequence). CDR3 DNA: TGCGCCAGCAGTGAGCCCCGACAGTCCTACGAGCAGTACTTC. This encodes CASSEPRQSYEQYF.

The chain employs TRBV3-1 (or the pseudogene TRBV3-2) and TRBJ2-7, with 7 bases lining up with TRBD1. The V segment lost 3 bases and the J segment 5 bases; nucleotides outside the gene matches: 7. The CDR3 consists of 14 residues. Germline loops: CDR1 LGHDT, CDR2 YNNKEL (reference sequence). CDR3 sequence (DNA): TGTGCCAGCAGCCATGAAGGGGGCGCCCACGAGCAGTACTTC. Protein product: CASSHEGGAHEQYF.

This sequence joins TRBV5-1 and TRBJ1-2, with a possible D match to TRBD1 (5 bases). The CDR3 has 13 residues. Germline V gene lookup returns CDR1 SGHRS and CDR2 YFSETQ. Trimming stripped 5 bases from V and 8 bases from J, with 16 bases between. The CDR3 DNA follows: TGCGCCAGCAGTCCGGGCAGGGTAGGCGGCTACACCTTC. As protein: CASSPGRVGGYTF. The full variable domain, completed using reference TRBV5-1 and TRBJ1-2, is KAGVTQTPRYLIKTRGQQVTLSCSPISGHRSVSWYQQTPGQGLQFLFEYFSETQRNKGNFPGRFSGRQFSNSRSEMNVSTLELGDSALYLCASSPGRVGGYTFGSGTRLTVV.

The CDR3 nucleotides are TGTGCCAGCAGCTTGGAAGGACTTTTCACCGGGGAGCTGTTTTTT. Translating it yields CASSLEGLFTGELFF. The rearrangement links TRBV5-6 to TRBJ2-2, with D possibly being TRBD2 (5 bases). CDR1 is SGHDT and CDR2 is YYEEEE in the germline V gene. The CDR3 is made up of 15 amino acids. Trimming took off 0 bases at V and 4 bases at J, with 10 bases between the two ends.

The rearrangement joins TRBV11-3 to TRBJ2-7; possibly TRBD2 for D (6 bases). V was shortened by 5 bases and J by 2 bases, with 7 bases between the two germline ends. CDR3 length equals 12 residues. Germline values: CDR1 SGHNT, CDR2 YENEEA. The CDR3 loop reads CASSPGAYEQYF. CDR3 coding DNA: TGTGCCAGCAGCCCGGGGGCCTACGAGCAGTACTTC.

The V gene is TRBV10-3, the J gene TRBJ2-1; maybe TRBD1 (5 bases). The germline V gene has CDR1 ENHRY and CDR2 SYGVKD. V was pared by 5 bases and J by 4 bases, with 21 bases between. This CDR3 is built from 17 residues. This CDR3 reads CAISPRGGQNPYNEQFF. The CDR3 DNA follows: TGTGCCATCAGTCCAAGGGGTGGCCAGAACCCGTACAATGAGCAGTTCTTC.

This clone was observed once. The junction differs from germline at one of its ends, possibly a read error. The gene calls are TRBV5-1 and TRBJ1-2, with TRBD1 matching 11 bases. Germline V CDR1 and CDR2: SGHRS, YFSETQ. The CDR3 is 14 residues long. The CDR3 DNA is TGCGCCAGCACCTTGGGACAGGGGGGAAAGGGCTACACCTTC. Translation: CASTLGQGGKGYTF.

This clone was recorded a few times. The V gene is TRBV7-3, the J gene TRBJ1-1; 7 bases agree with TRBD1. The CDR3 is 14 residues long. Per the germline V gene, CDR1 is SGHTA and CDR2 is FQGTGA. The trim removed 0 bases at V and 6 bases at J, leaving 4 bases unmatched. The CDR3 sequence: CASSLTTGKSEAFF. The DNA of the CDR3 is TGTGCCAGCAGCTTAACGACAGGGAAGTCTGAAGCTTTCTTT.

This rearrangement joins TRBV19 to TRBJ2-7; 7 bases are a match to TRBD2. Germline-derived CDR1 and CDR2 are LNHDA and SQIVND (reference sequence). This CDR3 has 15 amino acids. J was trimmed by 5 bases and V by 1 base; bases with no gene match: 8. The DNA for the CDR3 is TGTGCCAGTAGTATAGTCACCGGACTAGGGCACGAGCAGTACTTC. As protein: CASSIVTGLGHEQYF. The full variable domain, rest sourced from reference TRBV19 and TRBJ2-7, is DGGITQSPKYLFRKEGQNVTLSCEQNLNHDAMYWYRQDPGQGLRLIYYSQIVNDFQKGDIAEGYSVSREKKESFPLTVTSAQKNPTAFYLCASSIVTGLGHEQYFGPGTRLTVT.

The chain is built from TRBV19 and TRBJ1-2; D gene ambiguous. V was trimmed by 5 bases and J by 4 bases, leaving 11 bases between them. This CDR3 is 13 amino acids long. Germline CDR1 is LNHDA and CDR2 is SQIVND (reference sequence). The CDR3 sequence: CASSQLAAYGYTF. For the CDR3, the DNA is TGTGCCAGTAGTCAGCTGGCGGCCTATGGCTACACCTTC.

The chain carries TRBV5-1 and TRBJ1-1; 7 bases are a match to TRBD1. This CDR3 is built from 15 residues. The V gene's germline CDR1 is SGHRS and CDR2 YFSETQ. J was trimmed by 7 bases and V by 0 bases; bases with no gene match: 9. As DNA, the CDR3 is TGCGCCAGCAGCTTGGGGACAGGCGTTTCTATTGAAGCTTTCTTT. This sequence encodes CASSLGTGVSIEAFF.

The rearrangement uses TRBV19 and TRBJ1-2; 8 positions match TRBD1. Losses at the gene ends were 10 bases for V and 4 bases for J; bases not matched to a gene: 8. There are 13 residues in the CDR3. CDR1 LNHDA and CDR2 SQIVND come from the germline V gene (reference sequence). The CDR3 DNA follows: TGTGCCACCACAGCCAGGGGGCGCTATGGCTACACCTTC. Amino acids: CATTARGRYGYTF.

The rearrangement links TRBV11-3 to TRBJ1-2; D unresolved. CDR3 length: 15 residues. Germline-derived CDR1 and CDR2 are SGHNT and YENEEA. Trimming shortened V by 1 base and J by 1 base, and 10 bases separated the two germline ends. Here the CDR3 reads CASSLGGRVNYGYTF. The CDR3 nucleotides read TGTGCCAGCAGCTTAGGAGGGCGGGTTAACTATGGCTACACCTTC.

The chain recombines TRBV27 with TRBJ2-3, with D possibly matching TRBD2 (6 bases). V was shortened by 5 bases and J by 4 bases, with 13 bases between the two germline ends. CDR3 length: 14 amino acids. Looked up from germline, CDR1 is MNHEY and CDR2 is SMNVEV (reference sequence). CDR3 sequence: CASSNGPGADTQYF. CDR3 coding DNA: TGTGCCAGCAGTAATGGACCGGGGGCAGATACGCAGTATTTT.